The subject of this entry is one T cell receptor (beta chain). This sample was taken from a study of OX40 agonist ivuxolimab in advanced cancers. Study background: Patients were treated with ivuxolimab, an agonistic anti-OX40 (CD134) antibody. Partial responses occurred in Three dose-escalation patients, one with hepatocellular carcinoma and two with cutaneous melanoma.

This CDR3 region has 14 residues. V dropped 3 bases and J dropped 6; count of bases not matched to a gene: 9. The germline V gene encodes CDR1 SGHRS and CDR2 YFSETQ. Libraries were prepared by immunoSEQ multiplex PCR; TCRdb keeps only in-frame clonotypes and omits some of them. The repertoire includes about 100,000 clones, approximately 89% of them detected once, and approximately 0.15% sits in the top ten. The sequences come from CD4+ or CD8+ T cells sorted from blood, collected in a trial of the OX40 agonist ivuxolimab. J is TRBJ2-7 and V is TRBV5-1; 7 nucleotides align to TRBD1. The TCR originated in an adult with an advanced solid tumor such as melanoma, head and neck, liver or kidney cancer. The CDR3 reads CASSSDADRAEQYF. In nucleotides, the CDR3 is TGCGCCAGCAGCTCGGATGCCGACAGGGCCGAGCAGTACTTC.